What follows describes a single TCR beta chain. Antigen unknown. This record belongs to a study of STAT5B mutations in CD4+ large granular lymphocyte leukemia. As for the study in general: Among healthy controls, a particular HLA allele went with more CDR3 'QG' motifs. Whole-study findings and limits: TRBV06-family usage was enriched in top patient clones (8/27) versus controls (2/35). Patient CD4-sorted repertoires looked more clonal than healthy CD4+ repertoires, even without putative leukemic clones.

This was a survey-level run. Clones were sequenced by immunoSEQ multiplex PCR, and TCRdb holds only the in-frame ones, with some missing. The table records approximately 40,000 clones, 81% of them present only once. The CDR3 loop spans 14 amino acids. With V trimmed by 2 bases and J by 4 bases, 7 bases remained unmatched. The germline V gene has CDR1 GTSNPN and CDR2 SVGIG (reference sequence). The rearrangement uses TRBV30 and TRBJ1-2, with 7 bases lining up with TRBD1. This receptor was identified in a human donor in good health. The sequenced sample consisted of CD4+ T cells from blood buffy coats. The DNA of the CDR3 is TGTGCCTGGAGTCTCCAGGGGGGGGGCTATGGCTACACCTTC. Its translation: CAWSLQGGGYGYTF.